This T cell receptor (beta chain) was observed in a study of blood T cell repertoires in COVID-19. Study at large: From the United States, Italy and Spain came samples of acute and convalescent COVID-19. Sources were T cells, B-cell-depleted T cells, or PBMCs; the material itself was cDNA or gDNA.

As handled by the study authors: How many nucleated cells were present was estimated from reference gene primer amplification. The protocol was immunoSEQ multiplex PCR, while the TCRdb copy is restricted to in-frame clones and leaves out a portion. V, J and clone size were drawn from that table, and D and trimming were deduced from the DNA. The sample has 130,000 or so clones; about 83% are singletons. The CDR3 is 13 residues long. Germline loops: CDR1 SGHRS, CDR2 YFSETQ. V lost 2 bases, J lost 3 bases, and 8 bases lay in between. The sequenced sample consisted of peripheral blood. The receptor was derived from a human donor in a cohort sampled during active COVID-19. J is TRBJ1-1 and V is TRBV5-1; the D is unclear. In DNA form, the CDR3 reads TGCGCCAGCAGCTTACGACAACACACTGAAGCTTTCTTT. As protein: CASSLRQHTEAFF.